Each of the 17 T cell receptor beta chains below was sequenced from the same sample in a study of cytomegalovirus exposure and HLA in healthy donors. This PCR relied on a set of 60 Vbeta primers and 13 Jbeta primers. Profiling relied on immunoSEQ multiplex PCR, and the TCRdb table lists in-frame clones only, not all of them. The table lists more than 75,000 clones, about 90% of them singletons. Input material: PBMCs. The receptors come from a man aged 18-30 years in good health and CMV-seronegative.

V is TRBV9 and J is TRBJ2-3, with a weak D call TRBD2 (7 bases). The germline CDR1 and CDR2 sequences are SGDLS and YYNGEE. The CDR3 has 13 residues. Trimming left V 4 bases short and J 6 bases short, with 12 bases between. CDR3 coding DNA: TGTGCCAGCAGCCTACAGGGAGGGGATACGCAGTATTTT. Translated, it gives CASSLQGGDTQYF.

V usage is TRBV5-4 and J usage is TRBJ1-3; a possible D gene is TRBD1 (6 bases). CDR1 is SGHNT and CDR2 is YYREEE in the germline V gene (reference sequence). Deletions cut 2 bases from V and 4 bases from J, with 13 bases between. The CDR3 sequence is 15 residues long. CDR3: CASSFGGPEGNTIYF. CDR3 coding DNA: TGTGCCAGCAGCTTCGGGGGGCCAGAGGGAAACACCATATATTTT.

As concerns this clone: One end of the junction is discordant with germline, which a read error may explain. The gene calls are TRBV7-9 and TRBJ2-5; 7 bases map to TRBD2. The CDR3 totals 16 residues. CDR1 is SEHNR, CDR2 FQNEAQ, per germline (reference sequence). The CDR3 region has the DNA TGTTCCAGCAGCCGGCGAATAGCGGGCAGAACAGAGACCCAGTACTTC. Its protein product is CSSSRRIAGRTETQYF.

As DNA, the CDR3 is TGTGCCTGGGGTTGGGGGGGTAGCAATCAGCCCCAGCATTTT. This encodes CAWGWGGSNQPQHF. The rearrangement links TRBV30 to TRBJ1-5; TRBD1 might be the D (5 bases). CDR1 and CDR2 (germline): GTSNPN, SVGIG (reference sequence). V lost 5 bases and J 0 bases, leaving 11 bases between the germline ends. The CDR3 length is 14 residues.

V and J are TRBV9 and TRBJ2-7; 10 bases line up with TRBD2. The CDR3 covers 15 residues. Trimming cost V 0 bases and J 4 bases; bases outside gene matches: 4. Germline lookup yields CDR1 SGDLS and CDR2 YYNGEE. The chain's CDR3 is CASSVGSSGGYEQYF. The CDR3 nucleotides are TGTGCCAGCAGCGTAGGGTCTAGCGGGGGTTACGAGCAGTACTTC.

The chain combines TRBV28 with TRBJ1-4; 10 bases agree with TRBD1. Germline V gene sequence: CDR1 MDHEN, CDR2 SYDVKM. The ends lost 8 bases at V and 8 bases at J; junction bases unmatched: 5. CDR3 length: 13 residues. The DNA for the CDR3 is TGTGCCAGCGAAGGGACAGGGGAAGAAAAACTGTTTTTT. It encodes CASEGTGEEKLFF.

This clone occurred once. The J gene is TRBJ2-5, the V gene TRBV4-2, with 11 positions matching TRBD2. The CDR3 has 16 residues. Losses at the gene ends were 2 bases for V and 4 bases for J; bases not matched to a gene: 6. Germline CDR1 reads LGHNA; CDR2 reads YNFKEQ. The CDR3 sequence: CASSQQLAGEGETQYF. The CDR3 bases are TGTGCCAGCAGCCAACAACTAGCGGGAGAGGGAGAGACCCAGTACTTC.

The rearrangement links TRBV13 to TRBJ1-3; a weak D match, TRBD1 (6 bases). The CDR3 is 14 residues long. Germline lookup yields CDR1 PRHDT and CDR2 FYEKMQ (reference sequence). The germline V and J ends were trimmed by 6 bases and 1 base, with 10 bases remaining between them. The CDR3, as DNA: TGTGCCAGCAGTTTCAGGGGATCTGGAAACACCATATATTTT. As protein: CASSFRGSGNTIYF. The full variable domain, rest sourced from reference TRBV13 and TRBJ1-3, is AAGVIQSPRHLIKEKRETATLKCYPIPRHDTVYWYQQGPGQDPQFLISFYEKMQSDKGSIPDRFSAQQFSDYHSELNMSSLELGDSALYFCASSFRGSGNTIYFGEGSWLTVV.

The chain combines TRBV19 with TRBJ2-3; perhaps TRBD2 as D (6 bases). Trimming removed 4 bases from V and 2 bases from J, with 16 bases in between. CDR3 length equals 16 residues. The V gene's germline CDR1 is LNHDA and CDR2 SQIVND (reference sequence). The CDR3 bases are TGTGCCAGTAGTAAGGTGGCCGGGAGTTCCACAGATACGCAGTATTTT. The encoded protein is CASSKVAGSSTDTQYF. The entire variable domain, with the rest obtained from reference TRBV19 and TRBJ2-3, is as follows: DGGITQSPKYLFRKEGQNVTLSCEQNLNHDAMYWYRQDPGQGLRLIYYSQIVNDFQKGDIAEGYSVSREKKESFPLTVTSAQKNPTAFYLCASSKVAGSSTDTQYFGPGTRLTVL.

The chain combines TRBV7-2 with TRBJ1-2, with 8 bases aligning to TRBD1. The length of the CDR3 is 14 residues. The V gene's germline CDR1 is SGHTA and CDR2 FQGNSA. Germline trimming cut 2 bases from V and 8 bases from J; bases unmatched to any gene: 7. The CDR3 DNA reads as TGTGCCAGCAGCTTAACTGGACAGGGCCAGGGCTACACCTTC. Amino acids: CASSLTGQGQGYTF.

This clone showed up just once. The chain is built from TRBV19 and TRBJ2-5; D not certain. Near its end, the DNA agrees better with TRBJ2-7, so the J call may be wrong. Germline V CDR1 and CDR2: LNHDA, SQIVND (reference sequence). The CDR3 has 14 residues. CDR3 nucleotides: TGTGCCAGTAGTGGAGTATCACCGGCCTACGAGCAGTACTTC. This gives the protein CASSGVSPAYEQYF.

The J gene is TRBJ2-7, the V gene TRBV10-3, with TRBD2 matching 13 bases. The V gene end was trimmed by 4 bases and the J gene end by 5 bases; junction bases not matched to a gene: 5. Germline CDR1 ENHRY, CDR2 SYGVKD. The CDR3 is made up of 15 amino acids. The CDR3 region has the DNA TGTGCCATCAGTGCTCTCACTAGCGGGAGGGACGAGCAGTACTTC. It codes for CAISALTSGRDEQYF.

J is TRBJ2-5 and V is TRBV7-2, with D perhaps matching TRBD1 (5 bases). Trimming took 1 base from V and 4 from J, leaving 13 bases between them. The germline gives CDR1 SGHTA, CDR2 FQGNSA. CDR3 length: 15 amino acids. The CDR3 is CASSLVSRVTETQYF. In DNA form, the CDR3 reads TGTGCCAGCAGCTTAGTGTCCAGGGTTACAGAGACCCAGTACTTC. Full variable domain (missing parts from reference TRBV7-2 and TRBJ2-5): GAGVSQSPSNKVTEKGKDVELRCDPISGHTALYWYRQSLGQGLEFLIYFQGNSAPDKSGLPSDRFSAERTGGSVSTLTIQRTQQEDSAVYLCASSLVSRVTETQYFGPGTRLLVL.

The rearrangement uses TRBV6-1 and TRBJ1-1, with a possible D match to TRBD1 (5 bases). Trimming pared 2 bases from V and 3 bases from J, leaving 10 bases between. The CDR3 extends over 14 amino acids. Germline V gene sequence: CDR1 MNHNS, CDR2 SASEGT. CDR3 nucleotides: TGTGCCAGCAGTGAAAATGGGGCCTACACTGAAGCTTTCTTT. This encodes CASSENGAYTEAFF.

The chain carries TRBV2 and TRBJ2-5; 7 bases line up with TRBD1. TRBJ2-7 explains the end of the DNA better; the J call may be wrong. Germline assignment: CDR1 SNHLY and CDR2 FYNNEI. The CDR3 consists of 16 residues. The CDR3: CASSKDRDSIPYEQYF. The CDR3 DNA reads TGTGCCAGCAGTAAAGATCGGGACAGTATTCCCTACGAGCAGTACTTC.

The V and J genes are TRBV19 and TRBJ1-4; possible D gene TRBD1, 5 bases. Trimming took 3 bases from V and 1 from J, leaving 12 bases between them. The CDR3 is 16 amino acids. CDR1 is LNHDA and CDR2 is SQIVND in the germline V gene (reference sequence). Written as DNA, the CDR3 is TGTGCCAGTAGTATTGGCGGGGGAAGAACTAATGAAAAACTGTTTTTT. It specifies CASSIGGGRTNEKLFF.

This rearrangement joins TRBV25-1 to TRBJ2-2, with 8 bases aligning to TRBD1. The CDR3 is 15 residues long. The V segment lost 8 bases and the J segment 4 bases; nucleotides outside the gene matches: 9. Germline-derived CDR1 and CDR2 are MGHDK and SYGVNS. In DNA, the CDR3 is TGTGCCAGCTCCAAATACACAGGGGGCACCGGGGAGCTGTTTTTT. Amino acid sequence: CASSKYTGGTGELFF. Supplemented by reference TRBV25-1 and TRBJ2-2, the full variable domain reads EADIYQTPRYLVIGTGKKITLECSQTMGHDKMYWYQQDPGMELHLIHYSYGVNSTEKGDLSSESTVSRIRTEHFPLTLESARPSHTSQYLCASSKYTGGTGELFFGEGSRLTVL.